These 18 T cell receptor beta chains share one sample of origin, sequenced in a study of T cells in Graves' hyperthyroidism and ophthalmopathy. Amplification targeted TCR beta CDR3 regions from RNA transcripts. The primer set for the first-round RT-PCR of the TCR CDR3 was HTBI. In TCRdb, the multiplex PCR reads were re-called with MiXCR into one record per CDR3 protein. The sample holds around 580,000 distinct CDR3 sequences; under 60% are singletons and the top ten take about 7.8%. Source material: peripheral blood or thyroid tissue (not recorded which). These receptors originate from a woman younger than 30 with Graves' hyperthyroidism.

Many counts were recorded for this clonotype. The chain is built from TRBV7-2 and TRBJ1-1, with a tentative D call TRBD1 (5 bases). Germline CDR1 is SGHTA and CDR2 is FQGNSA. V gave up 2 bases and J gave up 11 bases, with 15 bases separating them. The CDR3 length is 13 residues. DNA for the CDR3: TGTGCCAGCAGCTTATTGTCGGGGGAACAGGCTTTCTTT. It encodes CASSLLSGEQAFF. The full variable domain, completed using reference TRBV7-2 and TRBJ1-1, is GAGVSQSPSNKVTEKGKDVELRCDPISGHTALYWYRQSLGQGLEFLIYFQGNSAPDKSGLPSDRFSAERTGGSVSTLTIQRTQQEDSAVYLCASSLLSGEQAFFGQGTRLTVV.

This clonotype was recorded at least ten times. CDR3 in amino acids: CATSRAPGQGNSPLHF. CDR3 DNA sequence: TGTGCCACCAGCAGAGCACCGGGACAGGGTAATTCACCCCTCCACTTT. The genes are TRBV15 and TRBJ1-6; 9 bases are shared with TRBD1. This CDR3 has 16 residues. After removal of 1 base from V and 6 bases from J, the junction contained 4 bases not matched to a gene. Germline CDR1 and CDR2: LNHNV and YYDKDF (reference sequence).

This clonotype was picked up a small number of times. The chain links TRBV11-2 to TRBJ1-5; possibly TRBD1 for D (5 bases). The CDR3 runs 14 residues. V was clipped by 0 bases and J by 7 bases, with 10 bases between them. CDR1 SGHAT and CDR2 FQNNGV come from the germline V gene. The DNA of the CDR3 is TGTGCCAGCAGCTTAGAGCCGGGGGGACAGCCCCAGCATTTT. This sequence encodes CASSLEPGGQPQHF.

The chain is built from TRBV11-2 and TRBJ2-7; D unclear. The CDR3 has 14 residues. Germline loops: CDR1 SGHAT, CDR2 FQNNGV. V was clipped by 1 base and J by 0 bases, with 7 bases between them. For the CDR3, the DNA is TGTGCCAGCAGCTTAGCCAGTTCCTCCTACGAGCAGTACTTC. Translating gives CASSLASSSYEQYF.

About this clonotype itself: Since a much larger clone is just one base distant, this may be a read error. V usage is TRBV5-6 and J usage is TRBJ1-2; 7 bases fit TRBD1. Trimming cost V 1 base and J 1 base; bases outside gene matches: 4. Germline V gene lookup returns CDR1 SGHDT and CDR2 YYEEEE. CDR3 length equals 15 residues. The CDR3 DNA reads as TGTGCCAGCAGCTTGAAGGGGGCACTTAACTATGGCTACACCTTC. The encoded protein is CASSLKGALNYGYTF. Looking up the rest from reference TRBV5-6 and TRBJ1-2 gives the full variable domain: DAGVTQSPTHLIKTRGQQVTLRCSPKSGHDTVSWYQQALGQGPQFIFQYYEEEERQRGNFPDRFSGHQFPNYSSELNVNALLLGDSALYLCASSLKGALNYGYTFGSGTRLTVV.

Ten or more counts support this clonotype. The rearrangement links TRBV7-8 to TRBJ1-2; D uncertain. Per the germline V gene, CDR1 is SGHVS and CDR2 is FQNEAQ. V was cut by 1 base and J by 2 bases, with 8 bases left in between. The CDR3 consists of 14 residues. This CDR3 reads CASSLETRNYGYTF. DNA of the CDR3: TGTGCCAGCAGCTTAGAAACACGGAACTATGGCTACACCTTC.

In this sample, this clonotype turned up many times. The chain recombines TRBV7-9 with TRBJ1-6; TRBD1 might be the D (5 bases). Germline CDR1 is SEHNR and CDR2 is FQNEAQ (reference sequence). V lost 1 base and J lost 7, with 14 bases in between. The CDR3 loop spans 16 amino acids. The CDR3 region is CASSLGGGGGNSPLHF. The DNA of the CDR3 is TGTGCCAGCAGCTTAGGGGGCGGCGGTGGGAATTCACCCCTCCACTTT.

The genes are TRBV7-2 and TRBJ2-5; a possible D gene is TRBD1 (6 bases). Trimming pared 1 base from V and 9 bases from J, leaving 12 bases between. The CDR3 extends over 13 amino acids. Germline V gives CDR1 SGHTA, CDR2 FQGNSA. The CDR3 DNA follows: TGTGCCAGCAGCTTAGAGAAGGGGGTTTCCCAGTACTTC. Protein sequence: CASSLEKGVSQYF.

A remark on this clonotype: Just one base apart from a much larger clone, this may be a read error. The V gene is TRBV10-3, the J gene TRBJ1-5, with 7 nucleotides matching TRBD1. Germline V gene lookup returns CDR1 ENHRY and CDR2 SYGVKD. The J segment lost 5 bases and the V segment lost 6 bases, leaving 10 bases of the junction unmatched. This CDR3 comprises 15 residues. CDR3 nucleotides: TGTGCCATCAGCCAAATTGGGGGGACAGATCAGCCCCAGCATTTT. Translating it yields CAISQIGGTDQPQHF.

Notes on this clonotype: An end of the junction does not agree with germline; a read error may underlie this. The chain is built from TRBV12-5 and TRBJ2-6, with D possibly being TRBD1 (5 bases). The CDR3 has 16 residues. From germline, CDR1 is LGHNT and CDR2 FRNRAP. The CDR3 loop is CASGPPFVAGANALTF. CDR3 coding DNA: TGTGCCAGTGGTCCGCCCTTCGTGGCTGGGGCCAACGCCCTGACTTTC. Full variable domain (remainder filled in from reference TRBV12-5 and TRBJ2-6): DARVTQTPRHKVTEMGQEVTMRCQPILGHNTVFWYRQTMMQGLELLAYFRNRAPLDDSGMPKDRFSAEMPDATLATLKIQPSEPRDSAVYFCASGPPFVAGANALTFGAGSRLTVL.

At least ten counts were recorded for this clonotype. V gene TRBV7-2 combines with J gene TRBJ1-1, with D possibly being TRBD1 (5 bases). CDR1 and CDR2 from the germline V gene are SGHTA and FQGNSA. V lost 5 bases and J lost 0, with 16 bases in between. CDR3 length equals 16 residues. The CDR3 nucleotides read TGTGCCAGCAGCCCCGCTCAGGGCCCGTTGAACACTGAAGCTTTCTTT. Translated, it gives CASSPAQGPLNTEAFF.

With respect to this clonotype: Just one base apart from a much larger clone, this may be a read error. V usage is TRBV25-1 and J usage is TRBJ1-1; the D is unclear. This CDR3 has 14 amino acids. Germline V gene sequence: CDR1 MGHDK, CDR2 SYGVNS. CDR3 protein: CDSSLSLGNTEAFF. The CDR3 DNA is TGTGACAGCAGTTTATCTCTTGGGAACACTGAAGCTTTCTTT.

The chain links TRBV2 to TRBJ2-7; maybe TRBD2 (5 bases). V was shortened by 8 bases and J by 7 bases, with 18 bases between the two germline ends. Germline values: CDR1 SNHLY, CDR2 FYNNEI. The CDR3 spans 13 residues. For the CDR3, the DNA is TGTGCCAGCCGTGGAGGACGGGAAGGTGAGCAGTACTTC. Amino acids: CASRGGREGEQYF.

This clonotype occurred many times. This chain joins TRBV15 and TRBJ1-1, with unresolved D. CDR1 is LNHNV, CDR2 YYDKDF, per germline (reference sequence). V lost 0 bases and J 5 bases, leaving 10 bases between the germline ends. This CDR3 comprises 14 residues. This CDR3 reads CATSRDSAGTEAFF. The CDR3 region has the DNA TGTGCCACCAGCAGAGATTCAGCGGGAACTGAAGCTTTCTTT.

This clonotype has at least ten counts. V gene TRBV11-2 combines with J gene TRBJ1-1; 7 bases map to TRBD1. Germline V gene data show CDR1 as SGHAT and CDR2 as FQNNGV. This CDR3 contains 15 residues. With V trimmed by 5 bases and J by 1 base, 7 bases remained unmatched. DNA for the CDR3: TGTGCCAGCAGCCCCATGGGACAGAGGAACACTGAAGCTTTCTTT. Its translation is CASSPMGQRNTEAFF.

This clonotype was seen just once. The chain recombines TRBV2 with TRBJ1-6, with unresolved D. Germline V CDR1 and CDR2: SNHLY, FYNNEI. CDR3 length: 14 residues. Trimming took 7 bases from V and 0 from J, leaving 7 bases between them. The CDR3 DNA reads as TGTGCCAGCACCGAGCGCTCCTATAATTCACCCCTCCACTTT. Translated, it gives CASTERSYNSPLHF. The whole variable domain, filled in from reference TRBV2 and TRBJ1-6, reads EPEVTQTPSHQVTQMGQEVILRCVPISNHLYFYWYRQILGQKVEFLVSFYNNEISEKSEIFDDQFSVERPDGSNFTLKIRSTKLEDSAMYFCASTERSYNSPLHFGNGTRLTVT.

On this clonotype itself: This likely comes from a read error, as the CDR3 has no conserved phenylalanine or tryptophan at its end. Because the CDR3's place on the DNA is in doubt, the DNA is left out and the CDR3 is given as listed by TCRdb. The CDR3 sequence: CASSDPSPS. The chain carries TRBV2 and TRBJ1-6. CDR1 SNHLY and CDR2 FYNNEI come from the germline V gene. The CDR3 is 9 residues long, counting both termini.

Remarks on this clonotype: Mismatch with germline at one junction end may stem from a read error. V usage is TRBV7-9 and J usage is TRBJ1-6, with D maybe TRBD1 (6 bases). The CDR3 runs to 16 residues. Germline CDR1 SEHNR, CDR2 FQNEAQ (reference sequence). The CDR3 protein is CASSQDGQKRGSPLHF. As DNA, the CDR3 is TGCGCCAGCAGCCAAGATGGACAGAAAAGGGGGTCACCCCTCCACTTT.